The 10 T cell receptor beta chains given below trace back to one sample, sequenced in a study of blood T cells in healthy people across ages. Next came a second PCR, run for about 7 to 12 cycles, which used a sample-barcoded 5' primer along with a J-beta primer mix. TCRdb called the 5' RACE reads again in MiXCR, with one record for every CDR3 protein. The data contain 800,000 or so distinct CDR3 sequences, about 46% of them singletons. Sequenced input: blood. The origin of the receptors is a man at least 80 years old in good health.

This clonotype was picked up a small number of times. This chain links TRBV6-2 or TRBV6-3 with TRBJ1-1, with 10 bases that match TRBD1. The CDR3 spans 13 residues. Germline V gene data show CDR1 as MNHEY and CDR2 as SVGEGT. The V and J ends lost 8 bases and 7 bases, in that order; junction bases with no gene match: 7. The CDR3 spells CASSDRGMSEAFF. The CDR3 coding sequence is TGTGCCAGCTCGGACAGGGGGATGAGTGAAGCTTTCTTT.

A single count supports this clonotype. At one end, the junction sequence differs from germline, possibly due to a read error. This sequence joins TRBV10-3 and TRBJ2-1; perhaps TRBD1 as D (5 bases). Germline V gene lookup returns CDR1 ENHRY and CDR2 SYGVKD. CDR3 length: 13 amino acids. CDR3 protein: CASRLDQGNERFF. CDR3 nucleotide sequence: TGTGCCAGCAGACTCGACCAGGGCAATGAGCGGTTCTTC.

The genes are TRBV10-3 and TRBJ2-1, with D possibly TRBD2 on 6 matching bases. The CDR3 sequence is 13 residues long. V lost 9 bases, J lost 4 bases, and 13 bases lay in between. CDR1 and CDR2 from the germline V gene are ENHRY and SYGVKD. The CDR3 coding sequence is TGTGCCATGGGACTCGACAGTTACAATGAGCAGTTCTTC. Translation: CAMGLDSYNEQFF.

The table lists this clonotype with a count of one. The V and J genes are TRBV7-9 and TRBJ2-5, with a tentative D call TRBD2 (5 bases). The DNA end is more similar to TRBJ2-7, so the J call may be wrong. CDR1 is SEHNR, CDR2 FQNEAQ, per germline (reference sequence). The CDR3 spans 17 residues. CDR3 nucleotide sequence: TGTGCCAGCAGCCCCGCTTGGCGGGCCCTGAGCTCCTACGAGCAGTACTTC. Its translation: CASSPAWRALSSYEQYF.

The CDR3 nucleotides are TGCGCCAGCAGCGTGGATCCAGGGGCCTACGAGCAGTACTTC. It yields the protein CASSVDPGAYEQYF. The chain employs TRBV5-1 and TRBJ2-7, with D possibly matching TRBD1 (6 bases). This CDR3 region has 14 residues. CDR1 and CDR2 (germline): SGHRS, YFSETQ. V lost 4 bases and J 2 bases, leaving 13 bases between the germline ends.

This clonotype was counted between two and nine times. CDR3 amino acids: CASSLASQGFYNEQFF. The CDR3 nucleotides are TGCGCCAGCAGCTTGGCGAGTCAGGGCTTCTACAATGAGCAGTTCTTC. V usage is TRBV5-1 and J usage is TRBJ2-1; D is possibly TRBD1 (5 bases). The V gene's germline CDR1 is SGHRS and CDR2 YFSETQ. This CDR3 has 16 residues. Trimming took off 0 bases at V and 3 bases at J, with 13 bases between the two ends.

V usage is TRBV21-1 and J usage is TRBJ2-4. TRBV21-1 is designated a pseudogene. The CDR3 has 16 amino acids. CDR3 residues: CASSKSVSLAKNIQYF. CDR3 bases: TGTGCCAGCAGCAAAAGTGTAAGCCTAGCCAAAAACATTCAGTACTTC.

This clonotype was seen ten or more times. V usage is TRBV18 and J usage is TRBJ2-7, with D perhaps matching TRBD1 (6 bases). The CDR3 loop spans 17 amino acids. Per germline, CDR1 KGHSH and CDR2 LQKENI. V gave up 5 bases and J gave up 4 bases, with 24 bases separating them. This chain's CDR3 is CASSSLTRTGRSYEQYF. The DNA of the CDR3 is TGTGCCAGCTCATCGCTTACCCGAACAGGGAGAAGTTACGAGCAGTACTTC.

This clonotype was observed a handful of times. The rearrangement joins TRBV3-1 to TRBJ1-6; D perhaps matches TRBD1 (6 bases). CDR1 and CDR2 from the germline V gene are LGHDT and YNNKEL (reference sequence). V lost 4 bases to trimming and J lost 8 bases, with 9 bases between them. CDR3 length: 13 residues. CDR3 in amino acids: CASSPDRYSPLHF. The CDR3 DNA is TGTGCCAGCAGCCCGGACAGATATTCACCCCTCCACTTT.

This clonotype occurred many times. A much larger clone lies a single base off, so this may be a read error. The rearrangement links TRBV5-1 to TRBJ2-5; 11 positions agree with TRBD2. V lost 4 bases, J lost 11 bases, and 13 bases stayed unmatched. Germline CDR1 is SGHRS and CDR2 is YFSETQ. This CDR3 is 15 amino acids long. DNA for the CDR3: TGCGCCAGCAGCCTACGACTAGCGGGATACAATGAGCAGTACTTC. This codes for CASSLRLAGYNEQYF. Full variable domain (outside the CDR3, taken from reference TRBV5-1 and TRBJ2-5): KAGVTQTPRYLIKTRGQQVTLSCSPISGHRSVSWYQQTPGQGLQFLFEYFSETQRNKGNFPGRFSGRQFSNSRSEMNVSTLELGDSALYLCASSLRLAGYNEQYFGPGTRLLVL.